Listed here are 26 T cell receptor beta chains from one sample, sequenced in a study of monozygotic twins with inflammatory bowel disease. TCRdb re-called the 5' RACE reads, yielding one record per CDR3 amino acid sequence without DNA. The sample totals approximately 150,000 distinct CDR3 sequences; its top ten clones hold less than 8%. The sample was blood. These receptors came from a human donor with ulcerative colitis or Crohn's disease, or a healthy co-twin of an affected twin (not recorded which).

The chain is built from TRBV28 and TRBJ2-3. CDR1 is MDHEN and CDR2 is SYDVKM in the germline V gene. The CDR3 contains 14 residues. CDR3: CASSAPLSVDTQYF. The whole variable domain, filled in from reference TRBV28 and TRBJ2-3, reads DVKVTQSSRYLVKRTGEKVFLECVQDMDHENMFWYRQDPGLGLRLIYFSYDVKMKEKGDIPEGYSVSREKKERFSLILESASTNQTSMYLCASSAPLSVDTQYFGPGTRLTVL.

The gene calls are TRBV30 and TRBJ1-5; TCRdb returns TRBD1, unconfirmable since there is no DNA. The CDR3 covers 13 residues. From germline, CDR1 is GTSNPN and CDR2 SVGIG (reference sequence). CDR3 sequence: CAWSGTDNQPQHF.

The chain combines TRBV5-1 with TRBJ1-1; checking the TCRdb D call of TRBD1 is not possible without DNA. Germline values: CDR1 SGHRS, CDR2 YFSETQ. The CDR3 is 15 residues long. The CDR3 loop is CASSFRGGVGTEAFF. The whole variable domain, filled in from reference TRBV5-1 and TRBJ1-1, reads KAGVTQTPRYLIKTRGQQVTLSCSPISGHRSVSWYQQTPGQGLQFLFEYFSETQRNKGNFPGRFSGRQFSNSRSEMNVSTLELGDSALYLCASSFRGGVGTEAFFGQGTRLTVV.

The chain employs TRBV5-1 and TRBJ2-5. The germline V gene encodes CDR1 SGHRS and CDR2 YFSETQ. CDR3 length: 14 amino acids. The CDR3 region is CASSFDALQGTQYF.

The chain uses TRBV11-2 and TRBJ2-5; no DNA is available, so the TRBD2 call from TCRdb remains unchecked. There are 15 residues in the CDR3. Germline CDR1 and CDR2: SGHAT and FQNNGV. The CDR3 here is CASSSAGSGRETQYF.

This CDR3 reads CATNWGTSGRDTQYF. This sequence joins TRBV28 and TRBJ2-3; the TCRdb call, TRBD2, lacks DNA for checking. This CDR3 region has 15 residues. Germline V gives CDR1 MDHEN, CDR2 SYDVKM. The full variable domain, its missing parts supplied by reference TRBV28 and TRBJ2-3, is DVKVTQSSRYLVKRTGEKVFLECVQDMDHENMFWYRQDPGLGLRLIYFSYDVKMKEKGDIPEGYSVSREKKERFSLILESASTNQTSMYLCATNWGTSGRDTQYFGPGTRLTVL.

This chain connects TRBV2 to TRBJ2-2; TCRdb calls TRBD2, which cannot be checked without DNA. The germline CDR1 and CDR2 sequences are SNHLY and FYNNEI. The CDR3 spans 16 residues. The CDR3 loop is CASSQLAGGRTGELFF.

CDR3: CASSLDRGDIQYF. The chain employs TRBV12-3 or TRBV12-4 and TRBJ2-4; TCRdb names TRBD1, which stays unverified in the absence of DNA. The CDR3 totals 13 residues.

J is TRBJ2-2 and V is TRBV14; with no DNA, the TCRdb D assignment of TRBD1 cannot be verified. CDR3 length: 15 amino acids. CDR1 is SGHDN and CDR2 is FVKESK in the germline V gene. The CDR3 spells CATSAGVMNTGELFF.

The chain is built from TRBV6-5 and TRBJ1-6. The CDR3 length is 17 residues. CDR1 MNHEY and CDR2 SVGAGI come from the germline V gene. The CDR3 sequence: CASSYSSREAYNSPLHF.

The chain uses TRBV20-1 and TRBJ1-2; TCRdb lists TRBD1, though no DNA is available to test this call. The CDR3 length is 16 residues. From germline, CDR1 is DFQATT and CDR2 SNEGSKA (reference sequence). The CDR3 sequence is CSARDRGQAKTRGYTF.

Here the CDR3 reads CSAQSGGYYEQYF. This rearrangement joins TRBV20-1 to TRBJ2-7. Germline V CDR1 and CDR2: DFQATT, SNEGSKA (reference sequence). The CDR3 extends over 13 amino acids.

The chain employs TRBV27 and TRBJ1-6. The germline CDR1 and CDR2 sequences are MNHEY and SMNVEV (reference sequence). There are 17 residues in the CDR3. CDR3: CASSLSFSGGYNSPLHF.

The chain carries TRBV18 and TRBJ2-7. Germline values: CDR1 KGHSH, CDR2 LQKENI. CDR3 length: 15 residues. The CDR3 is CASSPPTGNSYEQYF.

This chain joins TRBV5-4 and TRBJ1-1. This CDR3 comprises 12 residues. In germline, CDR1 is SGHNT, CDR2 YYREEE (reference sequence). CDR3 protein: CASNEGNTEAFF.

The J gene is TRBJ1-2, the V gene TRBV20-1. Germline V gene data show CDR1 as DFQATT and CDR2 as SNEGSKA (reference sequence). This CDR3 region has 11 residues. The CDR3 is CSASQPDSWVF.

The genes are TRBV18 and TRBJ1-5; the TRBD1 assignment by TCRdb is unverifiable without DNA. This CDR3 is 14 amino acids long. The germline V gene has CDR1 KGHSH and CDR2 LQKENI. CDR3 protein: CASSPQQGNQPQHF.

The gene calls are TRBV5-1 and TRBJ2-7; TCRdb's D gene call, TRBD1, goes unchecked for lack of DNA. Germline V gene sequence: CDR1 SGHRS, CDR2 YFSETQ. CDR3 length: 16 amino acids. CDR3 sequence: CASSLAGAGLLSEQYF. Full variable domain (missing parts from reference TRBV5-1 and TRBJ2-7): KAGVTQTPRYLIKTRGQQVTLSCSPISGHRSVSWYQQTPGQGLQFLFEYFSETQRNKGNFPGRFSGRQFSNSRSEMNVSTLELGDSALYLCASSLAGAGLLSEQYFGPGTRLTVT.

The V and J genes are TRBV29-1 and TRBJ2-1; TCRdb returns TRBD2, unconfirmable since there is no DNA. The CDR3 is 13 amino acids. The germline CDR1 and CDR2 sequences are SQVTM and ANQGSEA. The chain's CDR3 is CSADGGAYNEQFF.

This chain connects TRBV15 to TRBJ2-4; no DNA is available, so the TRBD1 call from TCRdb remains unchecked. This CDR3 comprises 13 residues. Germline loops: CDR1 LNHNV, CDR2 YYDKDF (reference sequence). The CDR3 reads CATRGQGQNIQYF.

The chain couples TRBV7-2 to TRBJ1-1; TCRdb reports TRBD1, a call that lacks DNA to check it against. This CDR3 is built from 13 residues. Germline V gives CDR1 SGHTA, CDR2 FQGNSA. CDR3: CASFSGLPTEAFF.

The CDR3 spells CASGFDTGELFF. This chain joins TRBV3-1 and TRBJ2-2. Germline V gives CDR1 LGHDT, CDR2 YNNKEL (reference sequence). This CDR3 is 12 amino acids long.

The rearrangement uses TRBV19 and TRBJ2-1; checking the TCRdb D call of TRBD2 is not possible without DNA. This CDR3 is 15 amino acids long. Germline V CDR1 and CDR2: LNHDA, SQIVND (reference sequence). CDR3 loop: CASSLGPQSLNEQFF.

V is TRBV19 and J is TRBJ1-2; TCRdb names TRBD1, which stays unverified in the absence of DNA. This CDR3 is built from 15 residues. CDR1 is LNHDA and CDR2 is SQIVND in the germline V gene (reference sequence). The CDR3 here is CASSIDPTGYHGYTF.

V and J are TRBV19 and TRBJ1-5. The V gene's germline CDR1 is LNHDA and CDR2 SQIVND (reference sequence). CDR3 length: 16 amino acids. The CDR3 spells CASSPEPSFSNQPQHF.

The CDR3 is CASSLAGSTFNEQYF. This chain joins TRBV5-1 and TRBJ2-7. The CDR3 is 15 residues long. Germline V gives CDR1 SGHRS, CDR2 YFSETQ.